The 13 T cell receptor beta chains below come from one sample, sequenced in a study of shared clonotypes between healthy human individuals. Using immunoSEQ multiplex PCR, the repertoire was profiled, and TCRdb retains in-frame clones only, with some absent. This table has 2 million to 3 million clones, approximately 92% appearing once. Sequences were obtained from naive CD4+ T cells sorted from blood. The subset is: CD45RA+ positively selected. All receptors derive from a man aged 18 to 30 in good health.

DNA of the CDR3: TGTGCCAGCAGCTTCGGTTGGGGCAGGGAACAGCCCCAGCATTTT. Translated, it gives CASSFGWGREQPQHF. This chain joins TRBV5-5 and TRBJ1-5; D is possibly TRBD1 (5 bases). CDR3 length equals 15 residues. Germline CDR1 is SGHKS and CDR2 is YYEKEE (reference sequence). The V end lost 2 bases, the J end lost 7 bases, and 16 bases lay between the germline ends.

J is TRBJ2-1 and V is TRBV29-1; 9 bases agree with TRBD2. This CDR3 has 13 amino acids. Per germline, CDR1 SQVTM and CDR2 ANQGSEA. Germline trimming cut 4 bases from V and 10 bases from J; bases unmatched to any gene: 8. CDR3 region: CSVVRGGRGEQFF. The CDR3 DNA follows: TGCAGCGTTGTGCGGGGGGGCCGAGGGGAGCAGTTCTTC.

About this clone itself: Other DNA sequences in the sample encode the same CDR3. The chain is built from TRBV11-3 and TRBJ2-2; D is undetermined. Trimming removed 1 base at V and 5 bases at J, with 5 bases between. Germline V gene lookup returns CDR1 SGHNT and CDR2 YENEEA. This CDR3 is built from 13 residues. CDR3 bases: TGTGCCAGCAGCTTAGGCTATACCGGGGAGCTGTTTTTT. It codes for CASSLGYTGELFF.

The gene calls are TRBV29-1 and TRBJ2-4; D not certain. Germline loops: CDR1 SQVTM, CDR2 ANQGSEA. V dropped 0 bases and J dropped 0 bases, with 9 bases sitting between them. The CDR3 length is 15 residues. The CDR3 here is CSVEDVGLAKNIQYF. CDR3 in DNA: TGCAGCGTTGAAGATGTGGGTCTAGCCAAAAACATTCAGTACTTC.

This clone was counted once. This sample also contains other DNA sequences that code for the same CDR3. This sequence joins TRBV11-3 and TRBJ2-3; the D is unclear. CDR1 SGHNT and CDR2 YENEEA come from the germline V gene. Trimming cost V 1 base and J 1 base, with 6 bases left between them. CDR3 length: 14 residues. For the CDR3, the DNA is TGTGCCAGCAGCTTAGGGTGGGGCACAGATACGCAGTATTTT. Protein sequence: CASSLGWGTDTQYF. The full variable domain, rest sourced from reference TRBV11-3 and TRBJ2-3, is EAGVVQSPRYKIIEKKQPVAFWCNPISGHNTLYWYLQNLGQGPELLIRYENEEAVDDSQLPKDRFSAERLKGVDSTLKIQPAELGDSAVYLCASSLGWGTDTQYFGPGTRLTVL.

The V gene is TRBV5-1, the J gene TRBJ2-1; 7 positions agree with TRBD1. With V trimmed by 5 bases and J by 6 bases, 8 bases remained unmatched. Germline V lookup: CDR1 SGHRS, CDR2 YFSETQ. The CDR3 runs to 14 residues. In nucleotides, the CDR3 is TGCGCCAGCAGTGGAGACGGGACAGTCAATGAGCAGTTCTTC. Translation gives CASSGDGTVNEQFF.

The chain links TRBV21-1 to TRBJ2-1; TRBD2, the table's D call, lacks a check against the DNA. TRBV21-1 is given as a pseudogene. The CDR3 is made up of 17 amino acids. This CDR3 reads CASSARTSGGPYNEQFF. The CDR3 nucleotides read TGTGCCAGCAGCGCCCGGACTAGCGGGGGTCCCTACAATGAGCAGTTCTTC.

The chain recombines TRBV5-5 with TRBJ1-6; no firm D call. V was pared by 4 bases and J by 0 bases, with 11 bases between. This CDR3 spans 16 amino acids. From germline, CDR1 is SGHKS and CDR2 YYEKEE (reference sequence). CDR3 residues: CASSRPTDSYNSPLHF. The CDR3 DNA follows: TGTGCCAGCAGCCGCCCCACAGACTCCTATAATTCACCCCTCCACTTT. Combining the CDR3 with reference TRBV5-5 and TRBJ1-6 gives the whole variable domain DAGVTQSPTHLIKTRGQQVTLRCSPISGHKSVSWYQQVLGQGPQFIFQYYEKEERGRGNFPDRFSARQFPNYSSELNVNALLLGDSALYLCASSRPTDSYNSPLHFGNGTRLTVT.

The J gene is TRBJ2-3, the V gene TRBV27, with 10 bases matching TRBD2. This CDR3 spans 16 amino acids. V dropped 5 bases and J dropped 6; count of bases not matched to a gene: 11. Germline V lookup: CDR1 MNHEY, CDR2 SMNVEV (reference sequence). The CDR3 loop reads CASSGVLAGNLDTQYF. Here the CDR3 DNA reads TGTGCCAGCAGTGGGGTACTAGCGGGAAATTTGGATACGCAGTATTTT.

A note on this clone: Other DNA sequences of this sample code for an identical CDR3. The chain employs TRBV7-2 and TRBJ2-1; tentative D call: TRBD2 (5 bases). V lost 5 bases, J lost 0 bases, and 5 bases lay in between. This CDR3 comprises 13 residues. The germline V gene has CDR1 SGHTA and CDR2 FQGNSA. The DNA for the CDR3 is TGTGCCAGCAGCCGGGGCTCCTACAATGAGCAGTTCTTC. This sequence encodes CASSRGSYNEQFF.

The chain is built from TRBV6-1 and TRBJ2-2; D remains unclear. Germline-derived CDR1 and CDR2 are MNHNS and SASEGT. The CDR3 is 13 amino acids. With 7 bases removed from V and 4 bases from J, the gap between germline ends came to 10 bases. This CDR3 reads CASTNLLTGELFF. CDR3 nucleotide sequence: TGTGCCAGCACTAATCTCCTCACCGGGGAGCTGTTTTTT.

The chain recombines TRBV18 with TRBJ1-6; 7 positions agree with TRBD1. V was pared by 4 bases and J by 8 bases, with 5 bases of the junction left unmatched. The CDR3 length is 14 residues. In germline, CDR1 is KGHSH, CDR2 LQKENI. CDR3 coding DNA: TGTGCCAGCTCACAAGACAGGGAGTATTCACCCCTCCACTTT. This codes for CASSQDREYSPLHF. Full variable domain (remainder filled in from reference TRBV18 and TRBJ1-6): NAGVMQNPRHLVRRRGQEARLRCSPMKGHSHVYWYRQLPEEGLKFMVYLQKENIIDESGMPKERFSAEFPKEGPSILRIQQVVRGDSAAYFCASSQDREYSPLHFGNGTRLTVT.

This clone was picked up one time. The chain joins TRBV5-4 to TRBJ2-1; 8 bases line up with TRBD1. CDR3 length: 15 residues. With 2 bases clipped from V and 4 bases from J, the junction kept 5 bases outside the gene matches. CDR1 is SGHNT, CDR2 YYREEE, per germline (reference sequence). The CDR3 protein is CASSLTGTGYNEQFF. The CDR3 nucleotides read TGTGCCAGCAGCTTAACAGGGACAGGATACAATGAGCAGTTCTTC.